Below are 23 T cell receptor beta chains sequenced from a single sample in a study of blood T cell repertoires in COVID-19. Repertoires were generated with immunoSEQ multiplex PCR, while TCRdb's copy carries only in-frame clones and drops some. The sample carries fewer than 55,000 clones, just under 90% recorded once. Sample: peripheral blood. Source of these receptors: a man at least 80 years old with active or convalescent COVID-19.

The chain has TRBV11-2 and TRBJ1-2; TRBD1 aligns across 7 bases. Germline V gene data show CDR1 as SGHAT and CDR2 as FQNNGV. V dropped 3 bases and J dropped 8; count of bases not matched to a gene: 12. This CDR3 comprises 15 residues. The CDR3 DNA is TGTGCCAGCAGCTTCACAGGGGCTGTCCCGTTGGGCTACACCTTC. Amino acids: CASSFTGAVPLGYTF.

The chain links TRBV7-3 to TRBJ2-2, with D perhaps TRBD1 (6 bases). Germline V gene sequence: CDR1 SGHTA, CDR2 FQGTGA. Trimming removed 2 bases at V and 5 bases at J, with 15 bases between. This CDR3 region has 16 residues. The CDR3 loop reads CASSLSGDPWTGELFF. In DNA form, the CDR3 reads TGTGCCAGCAGCTTATCAGGGGACCCCTGGACCGGGGAGCTGTTTTTT. Looking up the rest from reference TRBV7-3 and TRBJ2-2 gives the full variable domain: GAGVSQTPSNKVTEKGKYVELRCDPISGHTALYWYRQSLGQGPEFLIYFQGTGAADDSGLPNDRFFAVRPEGSVSTLKIQRTERGDSAVYLCASSLSGDPWTGELFFGEGSRLTVL.

The genes are TRBV7-9 and TRBJ2-3; 10 bases align to TRBD2. The CDR3 is made up of 17 amino acids. In germline, CDR1 is SEHNR, CDR2 FQNEAQ (reference sequence). J was trimmed by 3 bases and V by 5 bases; bases with no gene match: 11. CDR3 DNA sequence: TGTGCCAGCAGCCAAGGGGCTAGCGGGAGTAGGACAGATACGCAGTATTTT. Translation: CASSQGASGSRTDTQYF.

The V and J genes are TRBV6-5 and TRBJ1-6; 10 bases map to TRBD1. Germline V gene lookup returns CDR1 MNHEY and CDR2 SVGAGI. The CDR3 totals 15 residues. V was clipped by 2 bases and J by 7 bases; unmatched bases: 2. In DNA, the CDR3 is TGTGCCAGCAGTTACGGGGGACAGGGGAATTCACCCCTCCACTTT. It codes for CASSYGGQGNSPLHF.

The V call is TRBV5-1, the J call TRBJ1-1, with TRBD1 identical over 8 bases. V lost 4 bases, J lost 7 bases, and 12 bases stayed unmatched. The CDR3 contains 15 residues. Germline values: CDR1 SGHRS, CDR2 YFSETQ. CDR3 bases: TGCGCCAGCAGCGTGGACAGGGCTTACAACGGTGAAGCTTTCTTT. This translates into CASSVDRAYNGEAFF.

The V gene is TRBV7-6, the J gene TRBJ2-1; 9 bases match TRBD1. The germline V gene encodes CDR1 SGHVS and CDR2 FNYEAQ. The CDR3 spans 15 residues. Trimming cost V 0 bases and J 10 bases; bases outside gene matches: 7. The CDR3 bases are TGTGCCAGCAGCTTAGCCCCCCGACAGGGGGGAGAGCAGTTCTTC. This gives the protein CASSLAPRQGGEQFF.

J is TRBJ2-2 and V is TRBV5-1; 14 bases line up with TRBD2. The V and J ends lost 1 base and 4 bases, in that order; junction bases with no gene match: 12. CDR1 is SGHRS and CDR2 is YFSETQ in the germline V gene. The CDR3 is 20 amino acids. The CDR3 coding sequence is TGCGCCAGCAGCTTGCAACCACCGGGACTAGCGGGAGTCCCCACCGGGGAGCTGTTTTTT. Residues: CASSLQPPGLAGVPTGELFF.

The chain carries TRBV10-2 and TRBJ2-1, with 8 bases that match TRBD1. Germline V lookup: CDR1 WSHSY, CDR2 SAAADI. CDR3 length: 17 amino acids. V was clipped by 6 bases and J by 4 bases; unmatched bases: 14. The CDR3 DNA sequence: TGCGCCAGCAGGGACAGGGAATTAATTCCCCGTTACAATGAGCAGTTCTTC. Translating it yields CASRDRELIPRYNEQFF.

V usage is TRBV10-3 and J usage is TRBJ2-1, with 7 bases fitting TRBD2. The J segment lost 5 bases and the V segment lost 5 bases, leaving 15 bases of the junction unmatched. This CDR3 spans 17 amino acids. The V gene's germline CDR1 is ENHRY and CDR2 SYGVKD. CDR3 in DNA: TGTGCCATCAGTCTATCATGGGGGGAGGGCCAGGACAATGAGCAGTTCTTC. Encoded protein: CAISLSWGEGQDNEQFF.

The J gene is TRBJ2-7, the V gene TRBV5-6; 10 positions match TRBD1. Germline CDR1 reads SGHDT; CDR2 reads YYEEEE. There are 14 residues in the CDR3. V dropped 5 bases and J dropped 1; count of bases not matched to a gene: 3. CDR3 region: CASRRTGGSYEQYF. As DNA, the CDR3 is TGTGCCAGCAGACGGACAGGGGGATCCTACGAGCAGTACTTC.

The chain links TRBV29-1 to TRBJ1-2; D is ambiguous. Germline V gene data show CDR1 as SQVTM and CDR2 as ANQGSEA. V lost 2 bases and J 8 bases, leaving 6 bases between the germline ends. The CDR3 contains 10 residues. The CDR3 DNA sequence: TGCAGCGTTGAATCCATCGGCTACACCTTC. Residues: CSVESIGYTF.

The chain has TRBV19 and TRBJ2-7; D perhaps matches TRBD2 (5 bases). This CDR3 is 13 amino acids long. Trimming removed 11 bases from V and 7 bases from J, with 21 bases in between. Germline V gene data show CDR1 as LNHDA and CDR2 as SQIVND (reference sequence). The CDR3 spells CASSRDTDLEQYF. The CDR3 nucleotides are TGTGCCTCATCGAGGGATACAGACCTGGAGCAGTACTTC.

The J gene is TRBJ2-3, the V gene TRBV3-1 (or the pseudogene TRBV3-2); TRBD2 matches 9 bases. The CDR3 is 17 residues long. Germline V CDR1 and CDR2: LGHDT, YNNKEL (reference sequence). The J segment lost 0 bases and the V segment lost 0 bases, leaving 4 bases of the junction unmatched. The CDR3 loop reads CASSQERLAASTDTQYF. Here the CDR3 DNA reads TGTGCCAGCAGCCAAGAGAGACTAGCGGCTAGCACAGATACGCAGTATTTT.

This clone was counted once. This chain joins TRBV4-3 and TRBJ1-1; D call uncertain. The V end was cut by 5 bases, the J end by 3 bases, with 13 bases between. The CDR3 loop spans 14 amino acids. Germline CDR1 reads LGHNA; CDR2 reads YSLEER. Written as DNA, the CDR3 is TGCGCCAGCAGCGTCGGTCTCGGGGACACTGAAGCTTTCTTT. Translation: CASSVGLGDTEAFF.

The V and J genes are TRBV6-5 and TRBJ1-2, with 7 bases aligning to TRBD1. The junction had 5 bases not matched to a gene; V was cut back by 5 bases and J by 2 bases. Germline CDR1 MNHEY, CDR2 SVGAGI. The CDR3 is made up of 14 amino acids. The CDR3 coding sequence is TGTGCCAGCAGTAAGGGACAGCGAAACTATGGCTACACCTTC. Its protein is CASSKGQRNYGYTF.

This chain connects TRBV27 to TRBJ1-4; D is undetermined. CDR1 and CDR2 from the germline V gene are MNHEY and SMNVEV (reference sequence). The CDR3 loop spans 15 amino acids. The germline V and J ends were trimmed by 3 bases and 4 bases, with 12 bases remaining between them. This chain's CDR3 is CASSLAPGYNEKLFF. The CDR3 nucleotides are TGTGCCAGCAGTTTGGCTCCGGGATATAATGAAAAACTGTTTTTT.

This chain connects TRBV9 to TRBJ1-2, with 9 positions matching TRBD1. The CDR3 length is 15 residues. V dropped 0 bases and J dropped 4; count of bases not matched to a gene: 4. Germline CDR1 is SGDLS and CDR2 is YYNGEE. CDR3 coding DNA: TGTGCCAGCAGCGTAGAAGGGACAGGGCGCTATGGCTACACCTTC. It encodes CASSVEGTGRYGYTF.

The V and J genes are TRBV2 and TRBJ2-1; 9 bases line up with TRBD2. The CDR3 is 15 residues long. Per germline, CDR1 SNHLY and CDR2 FYNNEI. Trimming at V came to 9 bases and at J to 7 bases, leaving 13 bases not matched to a gene. The CDR3 loop reads CASRAQRGAGNEQFF. CDR3 coding DNA: TGTGCCAGTCGGGCCCAGCGGGGGGCCGGGAATGAGCAGTTCTTC.

The gene calls are TRBV6-5 and TRBJ1-1; 8 positions match TRBD1. This CDR3 is built from 13 residues. Trimming removed 5 bases from V and 6 bases from J; junction bases left unmatched: 5. Looked up from germline, CDR1 is MNHEY and CDR2 is SVGAGI. The DNA for the CDR3 is TGTGCCAGCAGTAAGACAGGGGTCCCTGAAGCTTTCTTT. Translating gives CASSKTGVPEAFF.

This clone was recorded only once. The chain uses TRBV6-6 and TRBJ1-1, with 7 bases fitting TRBD1. Germline assignment: CDR1 MNHNY and CDR2 SVGAGI (reference sequence). V trimming: 6 bases; J trimming: 3 bases; junction bases outside the gene matches: 7. The CDR3 is made up of 14 amino acids. The CDR3 protein is CASRSDREYTEAFF. CDR3 bases: TGTGCCAGCAGGTCAGACAGGGAGTACACTGAAGCTTTCTTT.

The J gene is TRBJ1-5, the V gene TRBV19; a possible D gene is TRBD1 (6 bases). V shed 5 bases and J shed 0 bases, with 14 bases lying between them. Germline V gives CDR1 LNHDA, CDR2 SQIVND (reference sequence). The length of the CDR3 is 16 residues. CDR3 coding DNA: TGTGCCAGTAGTCCACCAACAGGGAGTAGCAATCAGCCCCAGCATTTT. This codes for CASSPPTGSSNQPQHF. Drawing the rest from reference TRBV19 and TRBJ1-5, the complete variable domain is DGGITQSPKYLFRKEGQNVTLSCEQNLNHDAMYWYRQDPGQGLRLIYYSQIVNDFQKGDIAEGYSVSREKKESFPLTVTSAQKNPTAFYLCASSPPTGSSNQPQHFGDGTRLSIL.

As DNA, the CDR3 is TGCGCCAGCAGCTCGGGACTAGCGGCTTACAATGAGCAGTTCTTC. It translates to CASSSGLAAYNEQFF. The J gene is TRBJ2-1, the V gene TRBV5-1; 11 bases match TRBD2. The CDR3 runs to 15 residues. V dropped 3 bases and J dropped 4; count of bases not matched to a gene: 3. Germline values: CDR1 SGHRS, CDR2 YFSETQ.

This clone was seen more than once but under ten times. The genes are TRBV5-4 and TRBJ2-5; 8 bases fit TRBD2. This CDR3 is built from 14 residues. V shed 3 bases and J 0 bases; nucleotides not matched to a gene: 1. Germline assignment: CDR1 SGHNT and CDR2 YYREEE (reference sequence). The CDR3 reads CASSSGLDQETQYF. The CDR3 DNA reads TGTGCCAGCAGCTCGGGACTAGACCAAGAGACCCAGTACTTC.